The 3 T cell receptor beta chains below come from one sample, sequenced in a study of blood T cell repertoires in COVID-19 (dated by TCRdb to about 2020). To prepare the library, the immunoSEQ multiplex PCR assay was applied. The source is immuneACCESS, and TCRdb retained only in-frame sequences with V and J called. Part of the clones is not carried over; for the studies checked, unresolved V genes explain less than half of this, and the remainder is unexplained. In this sample the table shows some 340,000 clones, 90% to 95% of which occur a single time. The ten largest clonotypes hold about 4.2% of the sample. Sample: PBMCs or T cells enriched from blood (not recorded which). All receptors come from a woman aged 25 to 45 who had been exposed to COVID-19.

The CDR3 loop is CASSQAGTYEQYF. The CDR3 DNA follows: TGCGCCAGCAGCCAAGCAGGGACCTACGAGCAGTACTTC. The chain carries TRBV4-1 and TRBJ2-7, with D tentatively TRBD1 (5 bases). Per the germline V gene, CDR1 is MGHRA and CDR2 is YSYEKL. This CDR3 is built from 13 residues. V shed 1 base and J shed 2 bases, with 6 bases lying between them.

This clone was counted a single time. The chain recombines TRBV19 with TRBJ1-1; D is perhaps TRBD1 (5 bases). V dropped 5 bases and J dropped 6 bases, with 22 bases sitting between them. Germline CDR1 LNHDA, CDR2 SQIVND (reference sequence). The CDR3 sequence is 16 residues long. The CDR3 DNA reads as TGTGCCAGTAGTCCGCCACCCGGGACTTCGTTGGCTGAAGCTTTCTTT. This encodes CASSPPPGTSLAEAFF.

In DNA form, the CDR3 reads TGTGCCACCAGCAGAGGTACGTCAGCGTACTATGAAAAACTGTTTTTT. Translating it yields CATSRGTSAYYEKLFF. The V and J genes are TRBV15 and TRBJ1-4, with D hard to call. The CDR3 consists of 16 residues. The germline V gene encodes CDR1 LNHNV and CDR2 YYDKDF (reference sequence). Trimming removed 1 base at V and 6 bases at J, with 15 bases between.